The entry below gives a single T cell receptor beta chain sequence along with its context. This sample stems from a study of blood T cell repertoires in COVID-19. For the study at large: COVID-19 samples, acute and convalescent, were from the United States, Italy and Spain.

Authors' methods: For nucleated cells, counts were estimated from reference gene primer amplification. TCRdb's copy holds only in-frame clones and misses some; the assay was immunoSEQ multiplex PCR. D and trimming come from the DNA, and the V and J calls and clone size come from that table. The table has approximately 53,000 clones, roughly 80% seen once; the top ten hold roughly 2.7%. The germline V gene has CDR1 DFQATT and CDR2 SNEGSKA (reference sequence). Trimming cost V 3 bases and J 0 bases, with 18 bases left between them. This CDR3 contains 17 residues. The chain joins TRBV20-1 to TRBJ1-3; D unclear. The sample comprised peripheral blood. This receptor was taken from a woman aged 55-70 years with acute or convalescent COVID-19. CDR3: CSASPLGRGSSGNTIYF. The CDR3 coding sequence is TGCAGTGCTAGTCCGTTGGGTCGCGGGTCCTCTGGAAACACCATATATTTT.